This is a list of T cell receptor beta chains from one sample in a study of blood T cell repertoires in COVID-19. The method was immunoSEQ multiplex PCR; TCRdb's version includes in-frame clones alone and lacks a portion of them. The data show under 300,000 clones, more than 85% seen once. Sequencing was performed on PBMCs or T cells enriched from blood (not recorded which). Receptor source: a man aged 35 to 55 who had recovered from COVID-19. Both conserved end residues are trimmed from each CDR3. Each record gives: CDR3 length, V gene, CDR3 protein.

>16|TRBV7-8
ASSLRGLRQGAAQPQH
>12|TRBV15
ATSRPTGGEKLF
>12|TRBV4-1
ASSQGQGADEQF
>12|TRBV5-4
ASSSGTRSYEQF
>14|TRBV24-1
ATSDDPRVHTDTQY
>14|TRBV6-2/TRBV6-3
ASSYSQDLAKNIQY
>13|TRBV9
ASPFGEESYTEAF
>14|TRBV7-9
ASSRDRGSTGNTIY
>13|TRBV6-6
ASTTGQTASQPQH
>11|TRBV12-3/TRBV12-4
ASSLADSYTQY
>12|TRBV7-6
ASSRGQDNEKLF
>15|TRBV7-3
ASSLGKGQRISKRRY
>12|TRBV3-1/TRBV3-2
ASSQGTGLYGYT
>14|TRBV28
ASSFGGTGAYNEQF
>9|TRBV11-2
ASSSYTEAF
>15|TRBV4-3
ASSQDTSTGSYNEQF
>13|TRBV11-1
ASSLEQGAEETQY
>12|TRBV4-1
ASSRQGQNYGYT
>10|TRBV7-9
ASSLGSQPQH
>14|TRBV27
ASSLWGGHGNQPQH